This TCR beta chain emerged from a study of blood T cell repertoires in COVID-19. There are 15 residues in the CDR3. Trimming removed 5 bases from V and 1 base from J, with 14 bases in between. Germline CDR1 is SGHVS and CDR2 is FNYEAQ. Original processing notes: Reference gene primer amplification in the assay estimated nucleated cell counts. Generated by immunoSEQ multiplex PCR, the TCRdb table keeps only in-frame clones and is missing some. That table furnishes V, J and clone size, whereas the DNA furnished D and trimming. There are roughly 220,000 clones in the sample; roughly 86% occur only once, and more than 2.5% lies in the top ten.

This receptor was obtained from a man between 60 and 70 years old with acute or convalescent COVID-19. The sample comprised peripheral blood. The rearrangement joins TRBV7-6 to TRBJ2-5, with a weak D call TRBD2 (5 bases). CDR3: CASSRLDRGQETQYF. DNA for the CDR3: TGTGCCAGCAGCAGGCTTGACCGGGGCCAAGAGACCCAGTACTTC.